The present T cell receptor beta chain was sequenced within a study of cytomegalovirus exposure and HLA in healthy donors (dated 2017 in TCRdb). Regarding the research as a whole: An earlier analysis of roughly 630 of the donors reported 250 to 350 Gb of sequence data and 120 million or so unique TCR beta sequences from some 180 million T cells. About 310 gigabases of sequencing data and around 87 million unique TCR sequences were included in an early release covering several hundred HLA-typed donors. Of the roughly 400 genotyped donors, 65% to 90% fell in the genetic ancestry cluster associated with self-reported Caucasian donors. The study aimed to test whether signatures of past pathogen exposure could be identified by cataloging public T cell receptors. The study used immunosequencing to profile the T cell repertoires of 600 to 850 subjects and linked those repertoires to cytomegalovirus serostatus. Along with the approximately 620-subject first cohort, a separate validation cohort of more than 90 different subjects was used. High-throughput TCR immunosequencing, statistical association of individual TCRs with disease status, and machine learning were combined to predict cytomegalovirus infection status. In a later analysis, previously published TCR beta repertoires from about 640 donors were re-analyzed and high-resolution HLA genotyping was added so that TCR occurrence patterns could be studied. Rather than using new phenotypic data, the later analysis identified candidate immune exposures from TCR beta sequences and from how often those sequences occurred across donors. An earlier analysis of more than 450 of the donors used high-throughput TCR beta sequencing to judge whether each TCR beta V gene segment behaved as functional or pseudogenic. Donor age, sex, ethnicity and CMV serostatus were compiled alongside the repertoire data. A later genetic analysis used genome-wide SNP genotypes for about 60% of the roughly 700 donors, treating that subset as a discovery cohort. All discovery cohort repertoires had been generated on a single sequencing platform. Class I and class II HLA loci were covered by the typing at four-digit resolution. The number of donors typed differed by locus, with roughly 620-630 for A, B, C, DRB1 and DQB1, roughly 520 for DQA1, approximately 570 for DPA1, and about 450 for DPB1. Several DR-DQ haplotypes were handled as single units for association and clustering, since linkage in the cohort was strong. Among roughly 400 genotyped donors of the cohort, an average of about 240,000 unique TCR beta nucleotide sequences were sequenced per donor, approximately 20% of them non-productive.

Libraries were prepared through the immunoSEQ multiplex PCR assay. A mixture of 60 forward primers for TCR Vbeta segments and 13 reverse primers for TCR Jbeta segments was used in the multiplex PCR. Amplification of the CDR3 region of rearranged TCR beta genes was performed with a multiplex PCR assay on genomic DNA. On the Illumina HiSeq System, the amplified TCR beta libraries were sequenced as 87-base-pair reads. From the authors' description of their analysis: In a later analysis, tens of millions of unique TCR beta chains were counted across the roughly 670 repertoires, and roughly 10 million of these chains were shared by at least two donors. Raw reads were error-corrected and collapsed into unique sequences by a nearest-neighbor algorithm in which closely related sequences were merged to remove PCR and sequencing errors. V, D and J gene segments were assigned by aligning CDR3 sequences to IMGT reference sequences. For a sequence to be retained, at least a six-nucleotide match to both a V gene segment and a J gene segment was required. Rearrangements were classified as productive when the CDR3 lacked stop codons and remained in frame with V and J, and all other rearrangements were classified as non-productive. CDR3 was defined by IMGT convention, running from the second conserved V-encoded cysteine to the conserved J-encoded phenylalanine. In an earlier analysis of around 640 of the donors, sequences lacking an unambiguous match to a single V gene segment were excluded. In an earlier analysis of roughly 500 of the donors, V segments were called functional above 56.7% productive rearrangements and were called segregating when the between-donor standard deviation exceeded 5%. To diagnose cytomegalovirus status from the catalog of TCR beta chain sequences, a statistical classification framework was built. In a later analysis, V and J genes were assigned by comparing TCR nucleotide sequences against IMGT/GENE-DB human TR gene sequences. Using the TCRdist pipeline, a later analysis assigned CDR3 sequences along with most-parsimonious VDJ recombination scenarios. In a later analysis, each TCR beta chain was defined by its CDR3 amino acid sequence together with its V-gene family, and reads without a unique V-gene family were excluded. A later analysis removed 500 to 650 highly shared, low-generation-probability nucleotide sequences to deal with suspected cross-contamination and a sequencing artifact. In a later analysis, a clonal expansion index was calculated for each public chain from normalized within-repertoire ranks of inferred template counts. A later analysis computed generation probabilities with a VDJ recombination model fitted to out-of-frame rearrangements, and checked the results against IGoR. Hypergeometric tests were used in a later analysis to score TCR-TCR, TCR-HLA and TCR-CMV co-occurrence, with a repertoire-size bias correction applied to the TCR pairs. False discovery rates were estimated in a later analysis by permuting HLA or CMV assignments 20 times. A later analysis grouped co-occurring TCRs with DBSCAN, adding TCRdist sequence similarity when clustering within HLA-allele-positive subsets. Co-occurrence clustering excluded repertoires with fewer than 30,000 or more than 120,000 public chains, plus five with anomalous nucleotide sharing. The immuneACCESS repertoire file appears here via TCRdb, limited to in-frame rearrangements. These files lack a portion of the clones; in checked studies, under half of the deficit traces to unresolved V genes, and the cause of the others is not known. The V and J calls and clone size were taken over from that table, and D and trimming were inferred from the DNA. In this sample the table shows 100,000 to 150,000 clones, roughly 85% of which occur a single time. 20% of the sample belongs to the ten largest clones.

The cohort was made up of roughly 670 healthy bone marrow donors. At the time of sampling, all cohort members were nominally healthy, though unrecorded immune exposures were likely present. The donor tested CMV seropositive and was one of the 289 seropositive cohort members. A peripheral blood sample was collected from each donor, and TCR beta sequencing was performed on peripheral blood mononuclear cells. The Qiagen DNeasy Blood Extraction Kit was used to extract genomic DNA from the blood cell samples. The CDR3 runs 14 residues from the cysteine to the phenylalanine. Of all the DNA, just the CDR3 is kept, 42 bases in frame from base 1. Taken from the germline V gene (reference sequence), the CDR1 and CDR2 loops are LNHDA and SQIVND. After removal of 6 bases from V and 8 bases from J, the junction retains 11 bases not matched to a gene. Turning to this clone: The clone's antigen remains unknown. No much larger clone exists at a distance of one base, and base qualities are not known.

Study-wide findings and limitations: A later analysis reported that several top co-occurrence clusters appeared linked to parvovirus B19, influenza, CMV and Epstein-Barr virus. Because the 87-base-pair reads could not distinguish some IMGT-functional V segments, including TRBV6-2 and TRBV6-3, those segments were excluded. V-gene and J-gene trimming of TCR beta chains was associated with a missense DCLRE1C variant in a later genetic analysis, and the association was replicated in an independent cohort. At a false discovery rate of 0.05, a later analysis linked 15,000 to 20,000 TCR beta sequences to specific HLA alleles. The study gave a list of about 170 TCR beta chains associated with cytomegalovirus. The classifier was reported to diagnose cytomegalovirus status with high specificity and sensitivity in both the original and validation cohorts. When HLA alleles, especially DR and DQ, strongly co-occurred, attributing TCR associations to individual alleles was difficult. Linkage disequilibrium might explain the correlated functional status among segregating V segments, but an unknown experimental factor could not be ruled out. Because some donors lacked HLA typing at each locus, the association tests relied only on the typed subset. This cohort had only TCR beta chains sequenced, and the lack of alpha or paired-chain data limited which features could be detected. In a later analysis, the rate of TCR association differed among HLA loci, with DRB1 alleles having the most associated TCRs and HLA-C alleles having the fewest. A further reported finding was that TCR beta sequences accurately predicted the HLA-A and HLA-B alleles for most subjects in the first cohort. Compared with the roughly 670-donor mean, donors in an Asian-associated ancestry cluster had fewer N-insertions in productive TCRs, according to a later genetic analysis. A group of highly shared sequence variants was considered likely to be a technical artifact of the sequencing pipeline. The presence/absence analyses assumed that sequencing depth was roughly uniform across donors, and that assumption may not be true. In a later analysis, most CMV-associated TCR beta chains were found to appear HLA-restricted, with HLA associations seemingly driven largely by CMV exposure. In vitro tests confirmed that three of the cytomegalovirus-associated TCR beta chains recognize cytomegalovirus antigens. Because counts were too low, roughly 16 rarely observed V segments, including chromosome 9 orphons, were left out of the earlier analysis of about 620 of the donors. Broadly in line with IMGT annotations, most TCR beta V segments showed up in productive rearrangements about 87% or about 30% of the time in an earlier analysis of a few hundred of the donors. Most TCR sequences were seen in very few donors, while some public TCRs were found in many individuals. The only immune exposure information available for the cohort was CMV serostatus. A later analysis found that HLA-associated TCR beta chains were more clonally expanded and had lower generation probabilities than equally common non-associated chains. It was suggested by the authors that the approach could potentially be generalized to other disease states and immunological phenotypes.

This receptor chain uses TRBV19 and TRBJ2-7, with 9 central nucleotides matching TRBD1. The sequencing input was PBMCs. The TCR sequence derives from a man between 18 and 35 years old in good health and CMV-seropositive. CDR3 protein: CASREQGAGLQQYF. The base sequence is TGTGCCAGTAGGGAACAGGGGGCTGGTCTCCAGCAGTACTTC. Here the CDR3 is joined to the reference TRBV19 and TRBJ2-7 genes, and the full variable domain is: DGGITQSPKYLFRKEGQNVTLSCEQNLNHDAMYWYRQDPGQGLRLIYYSQIVNDFQKGDIAEGYSVSREKKESFPLTVTSAQKNPTAFYLCASREQGAGLQQYFGPGTRLTVT.